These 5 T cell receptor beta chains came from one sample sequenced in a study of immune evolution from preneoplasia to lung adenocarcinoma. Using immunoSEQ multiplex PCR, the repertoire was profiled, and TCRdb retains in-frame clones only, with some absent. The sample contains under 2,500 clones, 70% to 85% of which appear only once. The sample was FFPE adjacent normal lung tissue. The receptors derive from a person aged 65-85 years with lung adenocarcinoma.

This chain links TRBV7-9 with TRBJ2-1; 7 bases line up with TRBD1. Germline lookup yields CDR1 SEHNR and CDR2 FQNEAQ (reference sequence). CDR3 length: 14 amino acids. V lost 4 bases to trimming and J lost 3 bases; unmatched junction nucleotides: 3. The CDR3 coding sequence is TGTGCCAGCAGCTCGACAGGGAACTACAATGAGCAGTTCTTC. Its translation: CASSSTGNYNEQFF. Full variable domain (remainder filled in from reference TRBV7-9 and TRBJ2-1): DTGVSQNPRHKITKRGQNVTFRCDPISEHNRLYWYRQTLGQGPEFLTYFQNEAQLEKSRLLSDRFSAERPKGSFSTLEIQRTEQGDSAMYLCASSSTGNYNEQFFGPGTRLTVL.

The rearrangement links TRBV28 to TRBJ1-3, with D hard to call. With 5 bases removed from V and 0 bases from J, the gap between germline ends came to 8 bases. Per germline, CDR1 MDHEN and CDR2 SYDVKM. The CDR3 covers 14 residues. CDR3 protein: CASSPHNSGNTIYF. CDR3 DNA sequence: TGTGCCAGCAGTCCCCATAACTCTGGAAACACCATATATTTT. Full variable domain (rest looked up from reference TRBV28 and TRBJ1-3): DVKVTQSSRYLVKRTGEKVFLECVQDMDHENMFWYRQDPGLGLRLIYFSYDVKMKEKGDIPEGYSVSREKKERFSLILESASTNQTSMYLCASSPHNSGNTIYFGEGSWLTVV.

The CDR3 sequence is CASSVSGTSGFEQYF. The CDR3 DNA sequence: TGTGCCAGCAGTGTTTCCGGGACTAGCGGATTCGAGCAGTACTTC. The chain uses TRBV27 and TRBJ2-7, with TRBD2 identical over 11 bases. Trimming removed 5 bases from V and 6 bases from J; junction bases left unmatched: 9. This CDR3 contains 15 residues. CDR1 is MNHEY and CDR2 is SMNVEV in the germline V gene (reference sequence).

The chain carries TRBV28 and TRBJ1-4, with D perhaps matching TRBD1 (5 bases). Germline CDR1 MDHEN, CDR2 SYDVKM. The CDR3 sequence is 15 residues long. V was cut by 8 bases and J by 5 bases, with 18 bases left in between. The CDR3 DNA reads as TGTGCCAGCGGCGATCTAGGGCAGGGAAATGAAAAACTGTTTTTT. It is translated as CASGDLGQGNEKLFF.

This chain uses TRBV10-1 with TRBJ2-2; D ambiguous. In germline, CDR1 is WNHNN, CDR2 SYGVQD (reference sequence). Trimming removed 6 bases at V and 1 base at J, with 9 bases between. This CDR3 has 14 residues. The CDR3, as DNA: TGCGCCAGCAGGATGGACGGGAACACCGGGGAGCTGTTTTTT. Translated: CASRMDGNTGELFF.